These T cell receptor beta chains were read from a single sample in a study of healthy donors' naive CD4 and CD8 T cells. One entry per CDR3 protein results from TCRdb running MiXCR on the reads. In the table there are around 180,000 distinct CDR3 sequences, 74% of which are singletons. The sequenced material came from naive CD4+ and CD8+ T cells sorted from blood, pooled from several donors. The origin of the receptors is a pool of human donors in good health; the sample pools cells from several healthy donors. Each CDR3 is given with its conserved first and last residue.

>15|TRBV29-1
CSVGPQDTRTDEQFF
>15|TRBV27
CASSLSQGGTGELFF
>14|TRBV12-3/TRBV12-4
CASRGWQGNQPQHF
>14|TRBV19
CASRPLDGNTEAFF
>14|TRBV10-3
CAISDGGNTDTQYF
>15|TRBV6-5
CASSRGTGFNQPQHF
>11|TRBV20-1
CSAPGPYGYTF
>11|TRBV29-1
CSVGRGNEQYF
>13|TRBV7-8
CASSLDREAEQFF
>17|TRBV6-2/TRBV6-3
CASSYGKTGQGMHEQYF
>13|TRBV6-5
CASVPGHGYEQYF
>13|TRBV29-1
CSVPITPQETQYF
>15|TRBV20-1
CSATLETGMFYEQYF
>11|TRBV29-1
CSVPDSTEAFF
>13|TRBV30
CAWMTGAGGDLHF
>15|TRBV6-2/TRBV6-3
CASSYMDRSESPLHF
>16|TRBV29-1
CSVEPIRTTGQETQYF
>14|TRBV27
CASSFGRPGYGYTF
>14|TRBV27
CASRSAGGGDTQYF
>15|TRBV6-5
CASSYRDGDSYEQYF
>12|TRBV5-1
CASRTGNTEAFF
>13|TRBV24-1
CATRGTGGTEAFF
>13|TRBV29-1
CSVKTSGGETQYF
>14|TRBV6-5
CASRADRRSYEQYF
>14|TRBV30
CAWSVTGSSYEQYF
>15|TRBV6-5
CASSLNTGTNTEAFF
>11|TRBV29-1
CSVGLATEAFF
>16|TRBV4-2
CASSQDGGVRNQPQHF
>14|TRBV5-4
CASTVGENTGELFF
>12|TRBV11-2
CASSSHTAGYTF
>13|TRBV13
CASSPVPGGEQFF
>15|TRBV27
CASSQGQAGANVLTF
>15|TRBV6-2/TRBV6-3
CASSSTGVLGETQYF
>15|TRBV27
CASSLHAGSIYEQYF
>16|TRBV10-3
CAISEGQGSGANVLTF
>15|TRBV5-6
CASSLDPPRANEQFF
>13|TRBV29-1
CSVELPTDYEQYF
>15|TRBV6-2/TRBV6-3
CASSLVGSSNNEQFF
>14|TRBV29-1
CSVEWALGQETQYF
>18|TRBV6-5
CASSRGPSVGQQNSPLHF
>14|TRBV29-1
CSVEVGLAGNEQYF
>16|TRBV20-1
CSVREPGQARYNEQFF
>14|TRBV29-1
CSAGRGDVSYGYTF
>15|TRBV20-1
CSARPSLGATYEQYF
>15|TRBV14
CASSQRDGPYNEQFF
>15|TRBV19
CASSKDQTGTDTQYF
>14|TRBV2
CASSPGLATGELFF
>14|TRBV19
CASISTGLDSPLHF